Listed below are T cell receptor beta chains from one sample, sequenced in a study of blood T cell repertoires in COVID-19. The assay was immunoSEQ multiplex PCR, and TCRdb's table has in-frame clones only and misses some. The sample yields some 65,000 clones, 90% seen once. Sequenced sample: peripheral blood. The receptor set was obtained from a man in his 60s with acute or convalescent COVID-19. CDR3s include the opening cysteine and the closing phenylalanine or tryptophan. Fields, in order: J gene, D gene, V gene, clone size, CDR3 DNA, CDR3 protein. D genes are given only for firm matches. Clone size is stated in some rows and not others, as once, few, many or a class when expanded.

>TRBJ1-2|-|TRBV5-1|-
TGCGCCAGCAGCGTACAGGGCGACCGTGGCTACACCTTC
CASSVQGDRGYTF
>TRBJ2-1|-|TRBV6-5|-
TGTGCCAGCAGTCTCTACACAGCTAACAATGAGCAGTTCTTC
CASSLYTANNEQFF
>TRBJ1-2|-|TRBV4-2|once
TGTGCCAGCAGCCAAGAAACGGGGGGTGGGTATGGCTACACCTTC
CASSQETGGGYGYTF
>TRBJ1-4|-|TRBV2|few
TGTGCCAGCAGTGAAGCGAGCGAAAAACTGTTTTTT
CASSEASEKLFF
>TRBJ1-5|-|TRBV2|-
TGTGCCAGCAGTGACAGTTATAGCAATCAGCCCCAGCATTTT
CASSDSYSNQPQHF
>TRBJ2-7|-|TRBV5-1|-
TGCGCCAGCAGCATACCGGGGGACGAGCAGTACTTC
CASSIPGDEQYF
>TRBJ2-1|-|TRBV9|-
TGTGCCAGTGGACGGGGGAACCTTAATGAGCAGTTCTTC
CASGRGNLNEQFF
>TRBJ1-1|TRBD1|TRBV6-5|once
TGTGCCAGCAGTAATCCGGGACAGCCCTTTCGGGGAGCTTTCTTT
CASSNPGQPFRGAFF
>TRBJ1-2|-|TRBV12-3/TRBV12-4|-
TGTGCCAGCAGTTCCGGGTCGATTGGCTACACCTTC
CASSSGSIGYTF
>TRBJ1-6|TRBD1|TRBV24-1|-
TGTGCCACCAGTGAGGGGGACAGGGATAATTCACCCCTCCACTTT
CATSEGDRDNSPLHF
>TRBJ2-6|-|TRBV5-6|-
TGTGCCAGCAGCTGGACAGCTGGGGCCAACGTCCTGACTTTC
CASSWTAGANVLTF
>TRBJ1-5|-|TRBV11-2|-
TGTGCCAGCAGCTTAGGACAGAATTATCAGCCCCAGCATTTT
CASSLGQNYQPQHF
>TRBJ1-2|TRBD1|TRBV6-5|-
TGTGCCAGCAGCCCAACAGGGGGCAGAGCGGGGGGCTACACCTTC
CASSPTGGRAGGYTF
>TRBJ1-2|-|TRBV25-1|-
TGTGCCAGCAGCGTTGGGGAGGGCGCCTATGGCTACACCTTC
CASSVGEGAYGYTF
>TRBJ1-1|-|TRBV2|once
TGTGCCAGCAGGCCGACAGGTGTGGGCACTGAAGCTTTCTTT
CASRPTGVGTEAFF
>TRBJ2-3|-|TRBV5-1|-
TGCGCCAGCAGCTCCTTAGCGGGCACAGATACGCAGTATTTT
CASSSLAGTDTQYF
>TRBJ1-1|-|TRBV7-9|-
TGTGCCAGCAGCCGTGGGGGCATTTCTGAAGCTTTCTTT
CASSRGGISEAFF
>TRBJ1-3|TRBD1|TRBV7-8|-
TGTGCCAGCAGCTTCCGGGACAGGTCGGACACCATATATTTT
CASSFRDRSDTIYF
>TRBJ1-2|TRBD1|TRBV30|few
TGTGCCTGGAGTGTCGCGGGACAGGACTATGGCTACACCTTC
CAWSVAGQDYGYTF
>TRBJ2-5|TRBD2|TRBV9|few
TGTGCCAGCAGCGTAGCTCCAGCGGGGGGGGTAGAGACCCAGTACTTC
CASSVAPAGGVETQYF
>TRBJ2-5|-|TRBV10-3|-
TGTGCCATCAGTGAGTCCGAGGTAGGGGCGGAGACCCAGTACTTC
CAISESEVGAETQYF
>TRBJ2-5|-|TRBV5-1|-
TGCGCCAGCAGCTTCGCAGCGGGTTATGGGGAGACCCAGTACTTC
CASSFAAGYGETQYF
>TRBJ1-5|TRBD1|TRBV15|-
TGTGCCACCAGCAGAAGACAGGGATCGGGCAATCAGCCCCAGCATTTT
CATSRRQGSGNQPQHF